The clone carrying this TCR beta chain appeared once. These data belong to a study of blood T cell repertoires in COVID-19. Produced via immunoSEQ multiplex PCR; TCRdb's table is partial and in-frame only. In the table there are about 140,000 clones, around 84% of which are singletons. The V gene lost 4 bases and the J gene lost 3 bases, with 7 bases spanning the gap. The CDR3 consists of 13 residues. Germline CDR1 SEHNR, CDR2 FQNEAQ (reference sequence). The gene calls are TRBV7-9 and TRBJ1-5; D not certain. The sequencing sample was made of peripheral blood. The TCR originated in a human donor in a cohort sampled during active COVID-19. For the CDR3, the DNA is TGTGCCAGCAGCTATGGCTTCAATCAGCCCCAGCATTTT. Its translation is CASSYGFNQPQHF.